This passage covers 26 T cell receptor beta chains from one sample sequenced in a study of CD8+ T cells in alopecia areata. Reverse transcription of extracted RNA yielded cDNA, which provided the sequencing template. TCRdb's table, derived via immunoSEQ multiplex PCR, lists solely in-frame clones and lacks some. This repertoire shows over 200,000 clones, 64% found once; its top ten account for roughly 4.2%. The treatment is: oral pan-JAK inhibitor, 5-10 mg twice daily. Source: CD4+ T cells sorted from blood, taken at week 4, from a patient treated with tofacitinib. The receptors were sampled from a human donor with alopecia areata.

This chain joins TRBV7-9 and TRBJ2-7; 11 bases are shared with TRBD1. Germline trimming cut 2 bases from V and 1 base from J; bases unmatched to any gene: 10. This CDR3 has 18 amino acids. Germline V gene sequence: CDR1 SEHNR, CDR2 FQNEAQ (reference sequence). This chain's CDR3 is CASSLWDRGKVTSYEQYF. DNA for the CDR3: TGTGCCAGCAGCTTATGGGACAGGGGGAAAGTAACGTCCTACGAGCAGTACTTC.

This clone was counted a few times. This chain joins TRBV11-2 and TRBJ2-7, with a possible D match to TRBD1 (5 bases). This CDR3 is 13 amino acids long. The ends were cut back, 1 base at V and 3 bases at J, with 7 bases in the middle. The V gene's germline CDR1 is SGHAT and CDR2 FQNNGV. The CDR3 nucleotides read TGTGCCAGCAGCTTAGTTAGGGGCTACGAGCAGTACTTC. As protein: CASSLVRGYEQYF.

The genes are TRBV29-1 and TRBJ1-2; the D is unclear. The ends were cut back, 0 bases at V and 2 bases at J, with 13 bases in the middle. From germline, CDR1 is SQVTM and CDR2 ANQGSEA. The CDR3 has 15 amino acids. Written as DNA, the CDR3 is TGCAGCGTTGAAGATAATCTTGGGGAAAACTATGGCTACACCTTC. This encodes CSVEDNLGENYGYTF.

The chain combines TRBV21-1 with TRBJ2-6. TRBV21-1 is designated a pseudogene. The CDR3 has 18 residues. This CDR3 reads CASSKGKKAPSGANVLTF. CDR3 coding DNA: TGTGCCAGCAGCAAAGGGAAGAAGGCCCCATCTGGGGCCAACGTCCTGACTTTC.

The CDR3 loop is CASSEGGSPGTVVYEQYF. The CDR3 DNA sequence: TGTGCCAGCAGTGAAGGGGGCTCCCCCGGGACAGTTGTCTACGAGCAGTACTTC. This sequence joins TRBV25-1 and TRBJ2-7; 7 nucleotides align to TRBD1. The CDR3 consists of 18 residues. Trimming at V came to 2 bases and at J to 3 bases, leaving 16 bases not matched to a gene. Per germline, CDR1 MGHDK and CDR2 SYGVNS.

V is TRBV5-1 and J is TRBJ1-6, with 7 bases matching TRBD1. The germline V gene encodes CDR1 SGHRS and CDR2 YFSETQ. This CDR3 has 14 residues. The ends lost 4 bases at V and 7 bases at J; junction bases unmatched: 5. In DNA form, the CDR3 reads TGCGCCAGCAGCACGGGACAGATCAATTCACCCCTCCACTTT. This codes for CASSTGQINSPLHF.

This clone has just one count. The CDR3 DNA sequence: TGTGCCTGGAGTCGCGGGGGGGCAGGGCAAGAGACCCAGTACTTC. This translates into CAWSRGGAGQETQYF. V gene TRBV30 combines with J gene TRBJ2-5; TRBD2 aligns across 9 bases. V was clipped by 2 bases and J by 2 bases; unmatched bases: 6. Germline-derived CDR1 and CDR2 are GTSNPN and SVGIG (reference sequence). CDR3 length: 15 amino acids.

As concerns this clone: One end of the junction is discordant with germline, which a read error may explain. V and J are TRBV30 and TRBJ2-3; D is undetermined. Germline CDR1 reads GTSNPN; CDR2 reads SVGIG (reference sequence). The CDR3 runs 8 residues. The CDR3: CAWSASHF. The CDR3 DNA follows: TGTGCCTGGAGCGCGTCGCATTTT.

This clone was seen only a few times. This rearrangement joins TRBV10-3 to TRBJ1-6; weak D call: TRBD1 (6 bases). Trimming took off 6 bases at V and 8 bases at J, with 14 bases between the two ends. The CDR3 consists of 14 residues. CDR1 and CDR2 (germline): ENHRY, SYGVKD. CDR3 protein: CAIRPGEGDSPLHF. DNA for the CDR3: TGTGCCATCAGGCCAGGGGAGGGGGATTCACCCCTCCACTTT.

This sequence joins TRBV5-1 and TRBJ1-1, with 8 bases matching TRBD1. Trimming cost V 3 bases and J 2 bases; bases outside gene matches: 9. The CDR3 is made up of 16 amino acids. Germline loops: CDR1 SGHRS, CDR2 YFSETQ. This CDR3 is CASSSGTGPSNTEAFF. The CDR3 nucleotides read TGCGCCAGCAGCTCCGGGACAGGTCCTTCTAACACTGAAGCTTTCTTT.

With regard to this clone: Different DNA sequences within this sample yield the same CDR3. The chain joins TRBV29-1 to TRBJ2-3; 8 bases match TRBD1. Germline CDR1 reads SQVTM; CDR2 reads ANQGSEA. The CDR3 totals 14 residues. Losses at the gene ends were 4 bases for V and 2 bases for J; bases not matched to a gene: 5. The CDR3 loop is CSVATGATTDTQYF. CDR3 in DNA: TGCAGCGTTGCGACAGGGGCCACCACAGATACGCAGTATTTT.

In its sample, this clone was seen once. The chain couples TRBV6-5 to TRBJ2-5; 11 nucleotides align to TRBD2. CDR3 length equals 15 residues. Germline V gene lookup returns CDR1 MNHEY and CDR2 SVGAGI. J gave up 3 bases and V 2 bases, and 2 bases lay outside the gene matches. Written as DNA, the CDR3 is TGTGCCAGCAGTTACCTACTAGCGGGGGAAGAGACCCAGTACTTC. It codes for CASSYLLAGEETQYF.

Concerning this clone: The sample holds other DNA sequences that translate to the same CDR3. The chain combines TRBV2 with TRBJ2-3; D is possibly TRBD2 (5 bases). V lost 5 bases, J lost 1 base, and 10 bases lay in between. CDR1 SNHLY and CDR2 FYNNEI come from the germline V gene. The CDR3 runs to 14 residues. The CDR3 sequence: CASSPRTGTDTQYF. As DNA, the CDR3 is TGTGCCAGCAGTCCACGGACTGGCACAGATACGCAGTATTTT.

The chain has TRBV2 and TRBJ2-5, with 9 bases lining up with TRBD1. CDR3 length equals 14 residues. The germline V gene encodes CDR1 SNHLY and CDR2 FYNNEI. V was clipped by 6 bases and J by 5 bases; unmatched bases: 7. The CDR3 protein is CASSTTGGGETQYF. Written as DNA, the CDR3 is TGTGCCAGCAGCACTACAGGGGGCGGCGAGACCCAGTACTTC.

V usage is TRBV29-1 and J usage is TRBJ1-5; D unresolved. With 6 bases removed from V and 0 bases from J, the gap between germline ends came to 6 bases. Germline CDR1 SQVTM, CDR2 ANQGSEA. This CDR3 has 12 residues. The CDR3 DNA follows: TGCAGCGTCTCCGCTAGCAATCAGCCCCAGCATTTT. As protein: CSVSASNQPQHF.

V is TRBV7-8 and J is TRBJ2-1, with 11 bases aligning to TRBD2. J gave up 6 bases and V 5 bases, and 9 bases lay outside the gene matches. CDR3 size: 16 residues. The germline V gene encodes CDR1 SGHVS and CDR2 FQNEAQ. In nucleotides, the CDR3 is TGTGCCAGCAGCCGGTCGGCTAGCGGGGGGATCAATGAGCAGTTCTTC. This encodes CASSRSASGGINEQFF. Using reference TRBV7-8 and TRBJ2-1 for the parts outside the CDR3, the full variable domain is GAGVSQSPRYKVAKRGQDVALRCDPISGHVSLFWYQQALGQGPEFLTYFQNEAQLDKSGLPSDRFFAERPEGSVSTLKIQRTQQEDSAVYLCASSRSASGGINEQFFGPGTRLTVL.

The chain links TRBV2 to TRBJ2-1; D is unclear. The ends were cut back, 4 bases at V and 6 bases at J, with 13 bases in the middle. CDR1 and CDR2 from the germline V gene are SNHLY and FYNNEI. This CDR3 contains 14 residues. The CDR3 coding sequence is TGTGCCAGCAGTGTCACGTTCATCCGCAATGAGCAGTTCTTC. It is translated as CASSVTFIRNEQFF.

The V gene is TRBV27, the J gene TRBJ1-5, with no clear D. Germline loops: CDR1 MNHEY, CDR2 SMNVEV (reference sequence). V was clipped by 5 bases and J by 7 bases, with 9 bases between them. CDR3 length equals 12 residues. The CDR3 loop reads CASSPSGQPQHF. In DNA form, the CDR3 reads TGTGCCAGCAGTCCCTCCGGACAGCCCCAGCATTTT.

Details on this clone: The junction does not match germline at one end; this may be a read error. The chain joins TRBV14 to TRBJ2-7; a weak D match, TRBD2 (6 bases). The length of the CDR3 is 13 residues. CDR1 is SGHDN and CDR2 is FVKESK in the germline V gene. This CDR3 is CASSQARGGIKNF. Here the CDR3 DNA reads TGTGCCAGCAGCCAAGCTCGAGGCGGGATAAAGAACTTC.

The CDR3: CASSLSLTGATGELFF. The CDR3 DNA sequence: TGCGCCAGCAGCTTAAGTTTGACAGGGGCCACCGGGGAGCTGTTTTTT. The chain has TRBV5-1 and TRBJ2-2, with 8 bases lining up with TRBD1. The germline CDR1 and CDR2 sequences are SGHRS and YFSETQ. The CDR3 loop spans 16 amino acids. J was trimmed by 4 bases and V by 2 bases; bases with no gene match: 7.

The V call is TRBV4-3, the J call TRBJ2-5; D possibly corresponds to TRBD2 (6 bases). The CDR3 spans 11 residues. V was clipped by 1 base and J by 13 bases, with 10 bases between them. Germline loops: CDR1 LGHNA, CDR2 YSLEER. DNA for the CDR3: TGCGCCAGCAGCCAAGGGAGGGTCTGGTACTTC. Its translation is CASSQGRVWYF.

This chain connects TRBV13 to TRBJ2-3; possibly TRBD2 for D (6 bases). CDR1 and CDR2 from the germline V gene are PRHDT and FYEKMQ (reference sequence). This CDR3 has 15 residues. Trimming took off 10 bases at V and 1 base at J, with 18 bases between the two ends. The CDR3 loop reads CAKPGLLSGTDTQYF. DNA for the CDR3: TGTGCCAAGCCGGGACTCCTATCGGGCACAGATACGCAGTATTTT.

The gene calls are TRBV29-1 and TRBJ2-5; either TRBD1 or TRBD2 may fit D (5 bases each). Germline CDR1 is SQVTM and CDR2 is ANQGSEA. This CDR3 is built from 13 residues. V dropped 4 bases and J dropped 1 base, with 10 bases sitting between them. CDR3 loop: CSVVRGPQETQYF. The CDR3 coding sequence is TGCAGCGTTGTACGGGGCCCCCAAGAGACCCAGTACTTC.

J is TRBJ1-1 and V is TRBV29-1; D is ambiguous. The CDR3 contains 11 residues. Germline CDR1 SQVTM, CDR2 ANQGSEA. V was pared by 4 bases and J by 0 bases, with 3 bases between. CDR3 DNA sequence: TGCAGCGTTGTACTGAACACTGAAGCTTTCTTT. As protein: CSVVLNTEAFF.

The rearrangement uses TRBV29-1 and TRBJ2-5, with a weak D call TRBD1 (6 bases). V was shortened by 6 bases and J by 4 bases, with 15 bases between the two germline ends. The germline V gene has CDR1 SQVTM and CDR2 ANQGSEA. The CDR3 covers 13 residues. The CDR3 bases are TGCAGCGTAACACGACAGGAAGCAGAGACCCAGTACTTC. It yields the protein CSVTRQEAETQYF.

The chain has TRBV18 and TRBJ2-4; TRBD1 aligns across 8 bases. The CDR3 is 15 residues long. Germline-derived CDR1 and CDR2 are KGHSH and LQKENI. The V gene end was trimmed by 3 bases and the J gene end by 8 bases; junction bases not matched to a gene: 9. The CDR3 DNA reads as TGTGCCAGCTCACCTTCGACAGGGGTTGGGGACATTCAGTACTTC. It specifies CASSPSTGVGDIQYF. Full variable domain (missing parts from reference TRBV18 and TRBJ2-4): NAGVMQNPRHLVRRRGQEARLRCSPMKGHSHVYWYRQLPEEGLKFMVYLQKENIIDESGMPKERFSAEFPKEGPSILRIQQVVRGDSAAYFCASSPSTGVGDIQYFGAGTRLSVL.